A selection of T cell receptor beta chains follows, all from one sample in a study of T-cell memory formation after mild COVID-19. A single record per CDR3 protein comes from TCRdb applying MiXCR to the 5' RACE reads. The sample yields 4,000 or so distinct CDR3 sequences, roughly 16% seen once. Sequencing input: PBMCs or a T cell subset sorted from them (not recorded which). These receptor sequences come from an adult who had mild COVID-19 (a few samples of this study predate the infection). Cell type and time point are not known. CDR3s include the opening cysteine and the closing phenylalanine or tryptophan. D genes are given only for firm matches. The size field is filled for only some rows; it gives once, few, many or a size class.

V	size	D	J	CDR3	DNA
TRBV10-3	medium-sized	TRBD1	TRBJ2-2	CATGRDSGTGELFF	TGTGCCACCGGAAGGGACAGCGGCACCGGGGAGCTGTTTTTT
TRBV6-2/TRBV6-3	medium-sized	NA	TRBJ2-1	CASTNPGQSRAYNEQFF	TGTGCCAGCACTAACCCGGGGCAGTCCAGAGCTTACAATGAGCAGTTCTTC
TRBV29-1	medium-sized	NA	TRBJ2-7	CSVELGMTYEQYF	TGCAGCGTTGAGCTGGGGATGACCTACGAGCAGTACTTC
TRBV12-3/TRBV12-4	medium-sized	NA	TRBJ1-6	CASSPQSGNSPLHF	TGTGCCAGCAGTCCCCAATCGGGAAATTCACCCCTCCACTTT
TRBV12-3/TRBV12-4	medium-sized	TRBD1	TRBJ2-3	CASGGTGGRSTDTQYF	TGTGCCAGCGGAGGGACAGGGGGCAGGAGCACAGATACGCAGTATTTT
TRBV7-2	medium-sized	NA	TRBJ2-1	CASSRSGLYEQFF	TGTGCCAGCAGCCGGTCGGGTCTGTATGAGCAGTTCTTC
TRBV18	medium-sized	NA	TRBJ2-7	CASSQTDSYEQYF	TGTGCCAGCTCACAAACCGACAGCTATGAGCAGTACTTC
TRBV6-6	NA	NA	TRBJ2-5	CASRQPQETQYF	TGTGCCAGCAGACAGCCCCAAGAGACCCAGTACTTC
TRBV6-6	few	NA	TRBJ2-1	CASSSETAGASSYNEQFF	TGTGCCAGCAGTTCCGAGACTGCAGGGGCGAGCTCCTACAATGAGCAGTTCTTC
TRBV10-3	medium-sized	NA	TRBJ1-5	CAISESGAHFTDSNQPQHF	TGTGCCATCAGTGAGTCTGGGGCCCATTTTACCGATAGCAATCAGCCCCAGCATTTT
TRBV5-1	medium-sized	NA	TRBJ2-5	CASSLVHGQETQYF	TGCGCCAGCAGCTTGGTTCATGGCCAAGAGACCCAGTACTTC
TRBV18	medium-sized	NA	TRBJ1-5	CASSPRDQVQPQHF	TGTGCCAGCTCACCACGGGATCAGGTCCAGCCCCAGCATTTT
TRBV7-9	medium-sized	NA	TRBJ1-5	CASSHDSYLSAQHF	TGTGCCAGCAGCCATGACAGCTACCTGTCAGCCCAGCATTTT
TRBV5-5	medium-sized	NA	TRBJ1-5	CASSLWDVPSNQPQHF	TGTGCCAGCAGCTTGTGGGACGTACCGAGCAATCAGCCCCAGCATTTT
TRBV10-3	medium-sized	TRBD1	TRBJ1-2	CAITPTGGYGYTF	TGTGCCATCACTCCGACAGGGGGCTATGGCTACACCTTC
TRBV12-3/TRBV12-4	NA	TRBD1	TRBJ1-1	CASRRQGSSVTEAFF	TGTGCCAGCAGGCGACAGGGGTCGTCGGTCACTGAAGCTTTCTTT
TRBV7-9	once	NA	TRBJ2-1	CASSLALGGARNEQFF	TGTGCCAGCAGCTTAGCGCTAGGAGGAGCGCGGAATGAGCAGTTCTTC
TRBV6-6	medium-sized	TRBD1	TRBJ2-1	CASSFMAGGLYNEQFF	TGTGCCAGCAGTTTCATGGCAGGGGGCCTCTACAATGAGCAGTTCTTC
TRBV4-1	medium-sized	NA	TRBJ2-7	CASSQLRGLGYEQYF	TGCGCCAGCAGCCAACTACGGGGACTGGGCTACGAGCAGTACTTC
TRBV7-9	medium-sized	NA	TRBJ2-7	CASSLDGKHEQYF	TGTGCCAGCAGCCTTGACGGGAAACACGAGCAGTACTTC